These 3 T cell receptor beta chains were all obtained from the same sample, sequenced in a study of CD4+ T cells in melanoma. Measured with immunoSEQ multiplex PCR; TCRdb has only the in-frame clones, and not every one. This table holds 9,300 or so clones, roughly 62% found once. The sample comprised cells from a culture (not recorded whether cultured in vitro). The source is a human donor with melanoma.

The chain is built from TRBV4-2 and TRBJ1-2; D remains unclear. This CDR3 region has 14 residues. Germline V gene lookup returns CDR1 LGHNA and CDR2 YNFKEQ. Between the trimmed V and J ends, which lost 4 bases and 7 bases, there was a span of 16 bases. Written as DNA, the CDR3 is TGTGCCAGCAGCCCCATCACGGAGTCCGGTGGCTACACCTTC. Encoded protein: CASSPITESGGYTF.

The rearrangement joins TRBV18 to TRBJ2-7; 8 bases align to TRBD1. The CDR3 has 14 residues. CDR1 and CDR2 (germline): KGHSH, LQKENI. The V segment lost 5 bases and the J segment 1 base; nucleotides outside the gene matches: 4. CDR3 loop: CASSDGQGSYEQYF. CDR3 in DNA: TGTGCCAGCTCAGACGGACAGGGATCCTACGAGCAGTACTTC.

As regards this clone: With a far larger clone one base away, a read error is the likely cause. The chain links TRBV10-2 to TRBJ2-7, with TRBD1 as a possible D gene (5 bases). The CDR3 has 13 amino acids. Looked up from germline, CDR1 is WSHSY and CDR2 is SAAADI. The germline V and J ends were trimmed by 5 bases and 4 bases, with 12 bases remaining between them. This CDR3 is CASSSGRQYEQYF. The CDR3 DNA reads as TGCGCCAGCAGTTCAGGGCGTCAGTACGAGCAGTACTTC.